Listed below are T cell receptor beta chains from one sample, sequenced in a study of beta chain features in type 1 diabetes. Method: immunoSEQ multiplex PCR; TCRdb's copy keeps in-frame clones and lacks some. The sample holds some 350,000 clones; about 14% are singletons and the top ten take approximately 0.016%. Material: naive CD4+ T cells from blood. These receptors all stem from a woman in her late teens or twenties with type 1 diabetes. The conserved cysteine and the conserved F or W are not part of the CDR3 here. The order of the fields is CDR3 protein, CDR3 length, V gene, J gene.

AISDRSDKAF	10	TRBV10-3	TRBJ1-1
ASSFWAGGAYEQY	13	TRBV7-2	TRBJ2-7
ASSLTGNTEAF	11	TRBV7-9	TRBJ1-1
AISGRAGGPGDTQY	14	TRBV10-3	TRBJ2-3
ASSSRQLASYEQY	13	TRBV6-6	TRBJ2-7
ASSVEGTGVFYEQF	14	TRBV9	TRBJ2-1
ASRKGGSGRTSYEQY	15	TRBV2	TRBJ2-7
ASSSTSGSGGDTQY	14	TRBV18	TRBJ2-3
ASSEPGADPYNEQF	14	TRBV25-1	TRBJ2-1
ASSWSQGAGIQY	12	TRBV28	TRBJ2-4
ASSFLAGETGELF	13	TRBV5-1	TRBJ2-2
ASSWSSFGGAGGYT	14	TRBV28	TRBJ1-2
ASSPGLAGAGDTQY	14	TRBV18	TRBJ2-3
ASSSSGVGSYNEQF	14	TRBV19	TRBJ2-1
ASSLVSRTDTQY	12	TRBV7-2	TRBJ2-3
ASSLARGGYT	10	TRBV28	TRBJ1-2
ASSLGLASGSRGETQY	16	TRBV7-2	TRBJ2-5
ASSYGRGSYNEQF	13	TRBV7-9	TRBJ2-1
ASSYISGSNEQF	12	TRBV6-6	TRBJ2-1
ASSLNRVRSPNEKLF	15	TRBV7-9	TRBJ1-4
ASSLRLAANEQF	12	TRBV11-3	TRBJ2-1
ASSPREGYNEQF	12	TRBV18	TRBJ2-1
ASSLLQSSETQY	12	TRBV5-4	TRBJ2-5
ASSPRTGENTEAF	13	TRBV18	TRBJ1-1
ASSVGEGTGEHTQY	14	TRBV9	TRBJ2-3
ASRRAPWETQY	11	TRBV2	TRBJ2-5
ASSLVPGPGMNTEAF	15	TRBV7-6	TRBJ1-1
ASRGGPSPGGYT	12	TRBV5-4	TRBJ1-2
ASSLLTGPTYGYT	13	TRBV4-3	TRBJ1-2
ASSLFGQGSSYEQY	14	TRBV28	TRBJ2-7
ASSFLAEGEQF	11	TRBV7-3	TRBJ2-1
ASSPDRGANYGYT	13	TRBV18	TRBJ1-2
ASTLGLADTGELF	13	TRBV2	TRBJ2-2
ASRIEGYT	8	TRBV2	TRBJ1-2
ATSRGNSGRAGRADTQY	17	TRBV15	TRBJ2-3
ASSMIGEPSLRYNEQF	16	TRBV19	TRBJ2-1
ASSLTNEGSGSFLKGQF	17	TRBV7-9	TRBJ2-1
ASYGVTNTGELF	12	TRBV19	TRBJ2-2
ASSSLAGEGYEQY	13	TRBV7-2	TRBJ2-7
ASRGQGYEQY	10	TRBV28	TRBJ2-7